This T cell receptor (beta chain) came from a study of somatic mutations in cytotoxic T cells in rheumatoid arthritis. Study findings and constraints: More than 20% of CD8+ cells belonged to the largest clone in about an eighth of the 65 patients. Rheumatoid arthritis patients and age-matched healthy controls showed no significant difference in CD8+ T-cell clonality. Reported slight underrepresentation of TRBV07 in rheumatoid arthritis patients was not subjected to multiple-comparison adjustment.

About this clone itself: Its antigen remains unknown.

The CDR3 contains 14 residues. V was clipped by 4 bases and J by 4 bases; unmatched bases: 6. Looked up from germline, CDR1 is MGHDK and CDR2 is SYGVNS. In the source study's methods: Of patient CD8+ clones exceeding 1%, few matched published virus-specific TCRB sequences. Some clones are missing from TCRdb's copy, which holds only in-frame ones; the method was immunoSEQ multiplex PCR. V and J calls and clone size follow that table, whereas D and trimming were derived from the DNA. This sample carries roughly 13,000 clones, roughly 82% of them seen once, and the ten largest clones take approximately 31%.

The chain uses TRBV25-1 and TRBJ1-1; TRBD1 matches at 7 bases. Sequencing was carried out using CD8+ T cells sorted from blood. The receptor's source is an adult with rheumatoid arthritis. DNA of the CDR3: TGTGCCAGCAGTGGAGGGGGCTGGGGCACTGAAGCTTTCTTT. Translation: CASSGGGWGTEAFF.